The sequence of this TCR beta chain was determined in a study of T-cell reconstitution after alpha-beta-depleted transplantation in children. This clonotype was counted a few times. Its target is unknown. Unique molecular identifiers were incorporated into the prepared TCRbeta library. MiXCR was run by TCRdb on the PCR reads, yielding one entry per CDR3 protein. The table shows about 300,000 distinct CDR3 sequences, with almost 8% occurring only once. Notes on the study in general: About two months after transplant, alpha-beta T cells reportedly came from several hundred expanded graft clones. Certain patients had high TCRbeta diversity at day 60, and it came from recipient T cells and thymic progenitors that survived. Hyperexpanded clones declined; after one year, newly produced T cells mostly supplied diversity.

Trimming took 1 base from V and 10 from J, leaving 13 bases between them. The CDR3 is made up of 13 amino acids. Germline values: CDR1 SGHTA, CDR2 FQGNSA. The origin of this receptor is a female patient under 10 years old who had a stem cell transplant for Fanconi anemia, so the T cells may come from the graft donor. V gene TRBV7-2 combines with J gene TRBJ1-1; D not resolved. Here the sequenced sample was peripheral blood, taken 360 days after TCRalphabeta/CD19-depleted stem cell transplant. As DNA, the CDR3 is TGTGCCAGCAGCTTAGTACGGGAAAGTTTAGCTTTCTTT. It encodes CASSLVRESLAFF.